This TCR beta chain comes out of a study of T cell responses to AZD1222 COVID-19 vaccine. V dropped 3 bases and J dropped 7; count of bases not matched to a gene: 4. CDR3 length: 13 amino acids. Method: immunoSEQ multiplex PCR; TCRdb's copy keeps in-frame clones and lacks some. The table shows 83,000 or so clones, with approximately 91% occurring only once. The receptor's source is an adult who received the AZD1222 COVID-19 vaccine. This chain joins TRBV12-3 or TRBV12-4 and TRBJ2-7; 9 bases are a match to TRBD2. Sequenced material: peripheral blood, taken 28 days after the second AZD1222 dose. CDR3 coding DNA: TGTGCCAGCAGTTTCGGCCTAGCGGGGGAGCAGTACTTC. Encoded protein: CASSFGLAGEQYF.